Each of the 29 T cell receptor beta chains below was sequenced from the same sample in a study of beta chain features in type 1 diabetes. The whole isolated RNA underwent reverse transcription, so sequencing captured expressed TCRB transcripts. The method was immunoSEQ multiplex PCR; TCRdb's version includes in-frame clones alone and lacks a portion of them. The table records some 63,000 clones, around 63% of them present only once. Sequences were obtained from Tregs from blood. All receptors come from a woman under 30 in good health.

The chain links TRBV5-8 to TRBJ2-7; 9 bases are a match to TRBD1. The CDR3 contains 13 residues. Trimming removed 5 bases from V and 7 bases from J; junction bases left unmatched: 7. Germline V gives CDR1 SGHTS, CDR2 YDEGEE. CDR3 sequence: CASRWDRVGEQYF. Written as DNA, the CDR3 is TGTGCCAGCAGATGGGACAGGGTGGGTGAGCAGTACTTC.

CDR3 nucleotide sequence: TGTGCCAGCAGCCAATATCGTACTGAAGCTTTCTTT. This codes for CASSQYRTEAFF. V is TRBV14 and J is TRBJ1-1; no clear D gene. CDR3 length: 12 amino acids. Germline V CDR1 and CDR2: SGHDN, FVKESK. Deletions cut 2 bases from V and 5 bases from J, with 6 bases between.

The sample holds a few counts of this clone. J is TRBJ1-1 and V is TRBV7-9; TRBD1 matches 9 bases. The CDR3 is 13 residues long. V was clipped by 5 bases and J by 6 bases; unmatched bases: 4. The germline V gene encodes CDR1 SEHNR and CDR2 FQNEAQ (reference sequence). The CDR3 reads CASSDRGRAEAFF. In DNA form, the CDR3 reads TGTGCCAGCAGCGACAGGGGGAGGGCTGAAGCTTTCTTT.

This clone was seen a handful of times. The chain recombines TRBV29-1 with TRBJ2-5; TRBD2 matches 9 bases. The V gene end was trimmed by 4 bases and the J gene end by 5 bases; junction bases not matched to a gene: 5. The CDR3 contains 13 residues. CDR1 and CDR2 (germline): SQVTM, ANQGSEA. This chain's CDR3 is CSVASGTRETQYF. CDR3 nucleotides: TGCAGCGTTGCTAGCGGGACTAGGGAGACCCAGTACTTC. Variable domain in full (rest from reference TRBV29-1 and TRBJ2-5): SAVISQKPSRDICQRGTSLTIQCQVDSQVTMMFWYRQQPGQSLTLIATANQGSEATYESGFVIDKFPISRPNLTFSTLTVSNMSPEDSSIYLCSVASGTRETQYFGPGTRLLVL.

The chain employs TRBV5-1 and TRBJ2-2, with 10 nucleotides matching TRBD2. This CDR3 is 15 amino acids long. V shed 6 bases, J shed 3 bases, and the junction held 5 bases outside the gene matches. The V gene's germline CDR1 is SGHRS and CDR2 YFSETQ. DNA of the CDR3: TGCGCCAGCAACTCCGGGACTAGCGACACCGGGGAGCTGTTTTTT. Translation gives CASNSGTSDTGELFF.

This clone showed up just a few times. The chain combines TRBV7-9 with TRBJ2-3, with unresolved D. The CDR3 sequence is 15 residues long. The V gene lost 4 bases and the J gene lost 6 bases, with 17 bases spanning the gap. Germline V gives CDR1 SEHNR, CDR2 FQNEAQ (reference sequence). DNA for the CDR3: TGTGCCAGCAGCTCACTTGTTAACCCCTCGGATACGCAGTATTTT. Residues: CASSSLVNPSDTQYF.

V usage is TRBV4-2 and J usage is TRBJ1-3; D unresolved. CDR3 length: 19 amino acids. V lost 0 bases and J 0 bases, leaving 18 bases between the germline ends. The germline CDR1 and CDR2 sequences are LGHNA and YNFKEQ. In DNA form, the CDR3 reads TGTGCCAGCAGCCAAGATAAGATTGGCACTACCATCTCTGGAAACACCATATATTTT. Translating gives CASSQDKIGTTISGNTIYF.

The V call is TRBV9, the J call TRBJ2-1, with 9 bases that match TRBD1. The CDR3 is 14 amino acids. Germline V gene lookup returns CDR1 SGDLS and CDR2 YYNGEE. V gave up 0 bases and J gave up 7 bases; unmatched junction bases: 2. CDR3 sequence: CASSVAQGANEQFF. CDR3 sequence (DNA): TGTGCCAGCAGCGTAGCACAGGGGGCTAATGAGCAGTTCTTC.

The rearrangement joins TRBV6-5 to TRBJ1-2, with TRBD1 matching 8 bases. With 6 bases clipped from V and 8 bases from J, the junction kept 14 bases outside the gene matches. Germline CDR1 and CDR2: MNHEY and SVGAGI. The CDR3 totals 15 residues. The CDR3, as DNA: TGTGCCAGCAGACGAAACCTGCAGGGGGCCCGAGGCTACACCTTC. Its translation: CASRRNLQGARGYTF.

The sample holds a few counts of this clone. The gene calls are TRBV29-1 and TRBJ1-2; D uncertain. From germline, CDR1 is SQVTM and CDR2 ANQGSEA. The germline V and J ends were trimmed by 4 bases and 6 bases, with 21 bases remaining between them. CDR3 length equals 15 residues. The CDR3, as DNA: TGCAGCGTTGGTGACGGCGGGCCCCTAAGGGATGGCTACACCTTC. The encoded protein is CSVGDGGPLRDGYTF.

The V gene is TRBV4-1, the J gene TRBJ1-6; 7 bases line up with TRBD1. CDR1 and CDR2 (germline): MGHRA, YSYEKL. This CDR3 region has 16 residues. V lost 0 bases, J lost 6 bases, and 5 bases stayed unmatched. CDR3 in DNA: TGCGCCAGCAGCCAAGATTATGGGACAGTTAATTCACCCCTCCACTTT. It codes for CASSQDYGTVNSPLHF.

This clone has only one observation. The rearrangement links TRBV5-1 to TRBJ1-2; TRBD1 matches at 8 bases. The CDR3 is 14 amino acids. Germline CDR1 and CDR2: SGHRS and YFSETQ. The V gene end was trimmed by 0 bases and the J gene end by 6 bases; junction bases not matched to a gene: 4. CDR3 nucleotide sequence: TGCGCCAGCAGCTTGGGGTCAGGGGGCGATGGCTACACCTTC. Translation gives CASSLGSGGDGYTF.

The chain recombines TRBV6-6 with TRBJ2-7; possible D gene TRBD2, 5 bases. V lost 5 bases, J lost 6 bases, and 11 bases lay in between. Germline CDR1 reads MNHNY; CDR2 reads SVGAGI (reference sequence). This CDR3 has 12 amino acids. CDR3 nucleotides: TGTGCCAGCAGTCCCCGGAGGAGCGAGCAGTACTTC. Translating it yields CASSPRRSEQYF.

In its sample, this clone was seen a few times. The chain employs TRBV6-5 and TRBJ2-3, with TRBD2 matching over 8 bases. CDR3 length: 16 amino acids. V dropped 0 bases and J dropped 1; count of bases not matched to a gene: 3. Germline assignment: CDR1 MNHEY and CDR2 SVGAGI. In DNA, the CDR3 is TGTGCCAGCAGTTACTCTGAAGCGGGGGGCACAGATACGCAGTATTTT. This translates into CASSYSEAGGTDTQYF.

The gene calls are TRBV7-9 and TRBJ2-1; 7 positions agree with TRBD1. J was trimmed by 7 bases and V by 7 bases; bases with no gene match: 10. CDR3 length equals 14 residues. Germline CDR1 SEHNR, CDR2 FQNEAQ (reference sequence). CDR3 coding DNA: TGTGCCAGCAACACCCGACAGGGTGGGAATGAGCAGTTCTTC. Translated, it gives CASNTRQGGNEQFF.

The genes are TRBV6-5 and TRBJ2-2; 9 nucleotides line up with TRBD1. Per germline, CDR1 MNHEY and CDR2 SVGAGI. J lost 5 bases, V lost 2 bases, and 6 bases had no gene match. The CDR3 contains 16 residues. CDR3 DNA: TGTGCCAGCAGTTACGGACAGGGGCGACGTACCGGGGAGCTGTTTTTT. This encodes CASSYGQGRRTGELFF.

This clone was detected a few times. The V call is TRBV7-4, the J call TRBJ2-3; TRBD2 aligns across 13 bases. Per germline, CDR1 SGHVT and CDR2 SQSDAQ. The J segment lost 2 bases and the V segment lost 4 bases, leaving 6 bases of the junction unmatched. The CDR3 spans 17 residues. CDR3 nucleotides: TGTGCCAGCAGCTCCCGGGGACTAGCGGGGTTCACAGATACGCAGTATTTT. Translated, it gives CASSSRGLAGFTDTQYF. Based on the CDR3 plus reference TRBV7-4 and TRBJ2-3, the full variable domain is GAGVSQSPRYKVAKRGRDVALRCDSISGHVTLYWYRQTLGQGSEVLTYSQSDAQRDKSGRPSGRFSAERPERSVSTLKIQRTEQGDSAVYLCASSSRGLAGFTDTQYFGPGTRLTVL.

The gene calls are TRBV7-6 and TRBJ1-3, with TRBD1 as a possible D gene (5 bases). The CDR3 has 15 residues. Trimming shortened V by 6 bases and J by 0 bases, and 12 bases separated the two germline ends. CDR1 SGHVS and CDR2 FNYEAQ come from the germline V gene. CDR3 nucleotide sequence: TGTGCCAGCAGTTCCCCAGGGATCTCTGGAAACACCATATATTTT. The encoded protein is CASSSPGISGNTIYF.

The table lists this clone with a few counts. CDR3 sequence reads: CASSLKRTSLPETQYF. DNA for the CDR3: TGTGCCAGCAGCCTCAAGAGAACGTCACTCCCCGAGACCCAGTACTTC. The chain links TRBV5-6 to TRBJ2-5; D gene unclear. CDR1 is SGHDT, CDR2 YYEEEE, per germline. There are 16 residues in the CDR3. Deletions cut 4 bases from V and 5 bases from J, with 21 bases between.

The chain carries TRBV28 and TRBJ1-1; the D is unclear. The V and J ends lost 11 bases and 1 base respectively, with 11 bases between them. This CDR3 spans 12 amino acids. CDR1 and CDR2 from the germline V gene are MDHEN and SYDVKM. The CDR3 region is CASRVGNTEAFF. In nucleotides, the CDR3 is TGTGCCTCGAGGGTGGGGAACACTGAAGCTTTCTTT.

This clone was detected only a few times. As DNA, the CDR3 is TGTGCCAGCAGCCAATCGCGAGGAGGGAATGAGCAGTTCTTC. This sequence encodes CASSQSRGGNEQFF. This chain uses TRBV16 with TRBJ2-1; weak D call: TRBD2 (6 bases). This CDR3 has 14 amino acids. Trimming removed 0 bases at V and 7 bases at J, with 10 bases between. In germline, CDR1 is KGHSY, CDR2 FQNENV.

The V and J genes are TRBV4-2 and TRBJ2-1; D ambiguous. CDR1 and CDR2 (germline): LGHNA, YNFKEQ. Trimming pared 1 base from V and 6 bases from J, leaving 7 bases between. This CDR3 is 13 amino acids long. As DNA, the CDR3 is TGTGCCAGCAGCCAAGCGCAGGTCAATGAGCAGTTCTTC. Translating gives CASSQAQVNEQFF.

A few counts support this clone. The chain has TRBV27 and TRBJ1-4; no reliable D call. The CDR3 contains 14 residues. CDR1 MNHEY and CDR2 SMNVEV come from the germline V gene (reference sequence). The V end lost 5 bases, the J end lost 4 bases, and 11 bases lay between the germline ends. The CDR3 nucleotides read TGTGCCAGCAGTCCCCTGGACTATAATGAAAAACTGTTTTTT. Its translation: CASSPLDYNEKLFF.

The gene calls are TRBV5-6 and TRBJ2-7; TRBD2 is a possible D gene (7 bases). V gave up 4 bases and J gave up 0 bases, with 14 bases separating them. CDR3 length: 15 amino acids. The germline gives CDR1 SGHDT, CDR2 YYEEEE. CDR3 sequence (DNA): TGTGCCAGCAGCGTTGGGGGGGGCAGCTCCTACGAGCAGTACTTC. This gives the protein CASSVGGGSSYEQYF.

This clone was seen only a few times. The V and J genes are TRBV6-1 and TRBJ2-2, with TRBD1 matching 9 bases. Losses at the gene ends were 6 bases for V and 2 bases for J; bases not matched to a gene: 4. The CDR3 length is 15 residues. Germline V gene lookup returns CDR1 MNHNS and CDR2 SASEGT. In DNA, the CDR3 is TGTGCCAGCAGGAAGACAGGGGGTAACACCGGGGAGCTGTTTTTT. Its translation is CASRKTGGNTGELFF.

DNA for the CDR3: TGTGCCAGTAGTCCCCTCCGGTACGGTCAGACCCAGTACTTC. Translated, it gives CASSPLRYGQTQYF. The chain uses TRBV19 and TRBJ2-5; D is uncertain. Between the trimmed V and J ends, which lost 5 bases and 6 bases, there was a span of 16 bases. Germline loops: CDR1 LNHDA, CDR2 SQIVND (reference sequence). The CDR3 sequence is 14 residues long.

This chain connects TRBV2 to TRBJ2-7; TRBD1 aligns across 9 bases. The ends lost 6 bases at V and 4 bases at J; junction bases unmatched: 4. CDR1 is SNHLY and CDR2 is FYNNEI in the germline V gene. The CDR3 is 13 amino acids. CDR3 sequence (DNA): TGTGCCAGCAGGAAAGACAGGGGGTACGAGCAGTACTTC. It is translated as CASRKDRGYEQYF.

J is TRBJ1-1 and V is TRBV5-1; D uncertain. V was pared by 6 bases and J by 3 bases, with 15 bases between. CDR1 is SGHRS and CDR2 is YFSETQ in the germline V gene. There are 14 residues in the CDR3. For the CDR3, the DNA is TGCGCCAGCATGTCGGGAGGCACTTACACTGAAGCTTTCTTT. It specifies CASMSGGTYTEAFF. Variable domain in full (rest from reference TRBV5-1 and TRBJ1-1): KAGVTQTPRYLIKTRGQQVTLSCSPISGHRSVSWYQQTPGQGLQFLFEYFSETQRNKGNFPGRFSGRQFSNSRSEMNVSTLELGDSALYLCASMSGGTYTEAFFGQGTRLTVV.

V gene TRBV4-1 combines with J gene TRBJ2-1; 7 bases map to TRBD2. With V trimmed by 1 base and J by 3 bases, 6 bases remained unmatched. The CDR3 is 16 residues long. Germline V gives CDR1 MGHRA, CDR2 YSYEKL. CDR3 amino acids: CASSQGVGGRYNEQFF. The CDR3 DNA reads as TGCGCCAGCAGCCAAGGGGTGGGAGGGCGCTACAATGAGCAGTTCTTC.